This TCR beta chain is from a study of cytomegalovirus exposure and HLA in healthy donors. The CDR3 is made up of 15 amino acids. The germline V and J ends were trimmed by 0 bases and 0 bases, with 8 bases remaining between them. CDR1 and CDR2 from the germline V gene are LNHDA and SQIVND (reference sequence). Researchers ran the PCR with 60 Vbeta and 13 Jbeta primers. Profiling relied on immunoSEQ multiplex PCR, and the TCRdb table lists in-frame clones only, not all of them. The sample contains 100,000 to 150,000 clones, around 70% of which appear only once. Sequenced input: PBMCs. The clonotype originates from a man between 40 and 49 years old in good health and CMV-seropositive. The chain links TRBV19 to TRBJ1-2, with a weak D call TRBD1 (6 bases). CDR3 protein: CASSIDRQANYGYTF. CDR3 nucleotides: TGTGCCAGTAGTATAGATCGACAGGCTAACTATGGCTACACCTTC.